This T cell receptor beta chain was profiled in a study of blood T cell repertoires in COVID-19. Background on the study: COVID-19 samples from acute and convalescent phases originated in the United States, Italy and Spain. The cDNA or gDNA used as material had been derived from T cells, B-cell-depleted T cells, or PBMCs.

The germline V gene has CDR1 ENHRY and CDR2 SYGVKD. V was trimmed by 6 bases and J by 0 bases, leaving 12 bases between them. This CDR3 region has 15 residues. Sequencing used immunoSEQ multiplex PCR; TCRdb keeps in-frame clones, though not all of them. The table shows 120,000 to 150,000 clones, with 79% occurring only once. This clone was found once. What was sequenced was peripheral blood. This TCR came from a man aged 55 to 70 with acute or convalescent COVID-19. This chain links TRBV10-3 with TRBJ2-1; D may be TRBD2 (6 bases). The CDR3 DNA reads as TGTGCCATCAGGAGGTCGGGACTCTCCTACAATGAGCAGTTCTTC. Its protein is CAIRRSGLSYNEQFF.